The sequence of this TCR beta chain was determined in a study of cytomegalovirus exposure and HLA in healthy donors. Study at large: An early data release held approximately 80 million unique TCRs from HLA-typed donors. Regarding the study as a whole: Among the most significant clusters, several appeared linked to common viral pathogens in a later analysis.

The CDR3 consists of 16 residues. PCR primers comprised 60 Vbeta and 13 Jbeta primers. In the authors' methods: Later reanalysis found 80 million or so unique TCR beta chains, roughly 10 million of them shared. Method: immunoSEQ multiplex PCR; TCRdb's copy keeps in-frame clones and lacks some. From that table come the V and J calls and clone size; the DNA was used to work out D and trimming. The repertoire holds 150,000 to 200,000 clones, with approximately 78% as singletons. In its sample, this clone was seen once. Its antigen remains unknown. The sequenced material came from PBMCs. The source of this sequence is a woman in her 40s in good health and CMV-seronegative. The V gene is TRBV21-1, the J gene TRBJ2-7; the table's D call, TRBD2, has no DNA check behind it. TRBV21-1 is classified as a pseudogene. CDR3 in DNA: TGTGCCAGCAGCAAAGGAAGGACTAGCATCACCTACGAGCAGTACTTC. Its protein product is CASSKGRTSITYEQYF.